The clone carrying this T cell receptor beta chain was seen repeatedly, ten times or more. Its antigen is currently unknown. The CDR3 runs 14 residues. Germline V lookup: CDR1 SGHTA, CDR2 FQGNSA. V was pared by 1 base and J by 4 bases, with 11 bases between. The sample belongs to a study of T cell repertoires in cytomegalovirus infection. In the study overall: Indicated by public TCR beta signatures were CMV infection and matching HLA type.

TCRdb passed the reads through MiXCR, listing each CDR3 protein once. The data show hundreds of thousands of distinct CDR3 sequences, 20% to 25% seen once. Notes on the study in general: CMV carriers with the relevant HLA were identified by cumulative public TCR beta family frequency. In two of eight donors, the top clonotype was HLA-C-restricted CMV-specific.

This sequence joins TRBV7-2 and TRBJ2-7, with D possibly being TRBD2 (5 bases). The specimen was CD8+ T cells from PBMCs. This sequence originates from a human donor in good health (CMV status not recorded). Some clones in this sample may be carry-over from other donors' samples. CDR3 protein: CASSLGLARYEQYF. CDR3 DNA: TGTGCCAGCAGCTTAGGGCTAGCCCGGTACGAGCAGTACTTC.